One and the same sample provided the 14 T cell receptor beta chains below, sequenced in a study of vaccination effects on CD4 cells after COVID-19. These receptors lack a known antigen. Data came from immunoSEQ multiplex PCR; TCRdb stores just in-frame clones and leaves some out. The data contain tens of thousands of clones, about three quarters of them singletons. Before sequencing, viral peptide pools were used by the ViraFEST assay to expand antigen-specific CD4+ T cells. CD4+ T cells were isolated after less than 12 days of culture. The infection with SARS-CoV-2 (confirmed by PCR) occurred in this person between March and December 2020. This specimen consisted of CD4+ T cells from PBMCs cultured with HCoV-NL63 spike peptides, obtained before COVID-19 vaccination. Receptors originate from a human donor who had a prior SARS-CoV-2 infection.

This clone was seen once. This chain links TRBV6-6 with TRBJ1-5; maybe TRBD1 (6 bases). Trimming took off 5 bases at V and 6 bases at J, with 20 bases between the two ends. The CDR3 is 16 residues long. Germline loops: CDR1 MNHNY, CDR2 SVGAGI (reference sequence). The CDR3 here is CASSTDTGWRGQPQHF. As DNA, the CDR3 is TGTGCCAGCAGTACAGATACAGGGTGGAGGGGTCAGCCCCAGCATTTT.

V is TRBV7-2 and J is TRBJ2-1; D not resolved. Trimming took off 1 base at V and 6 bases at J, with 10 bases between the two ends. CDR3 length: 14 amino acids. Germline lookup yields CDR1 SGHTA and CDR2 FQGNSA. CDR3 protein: CASSLGVRSNEQFF. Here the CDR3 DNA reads TGTGCCAGCAGCTTAGGAGTCAGAAGCAATGAGCAGTTCTTC. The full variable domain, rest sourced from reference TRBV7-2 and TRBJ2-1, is GAGVSQSPSNKVTEKGKDVELRCDPISGHTALYWYRQSLGQGLEFLIYFQGNSAPDKSGLPSDRFSAERTGGSVSTLTIQRTQQEDSAVYLCASSLGVRSNEQFFGPGTRLTVL.

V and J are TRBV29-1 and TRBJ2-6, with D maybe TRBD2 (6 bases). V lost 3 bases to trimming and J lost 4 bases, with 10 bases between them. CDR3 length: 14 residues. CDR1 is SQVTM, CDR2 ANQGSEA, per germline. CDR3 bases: TGCAGCGTTGAGGGGGGAACAGGGGCCAACGTCCTGACTTTC. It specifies CSVEGGTGANVLTF.

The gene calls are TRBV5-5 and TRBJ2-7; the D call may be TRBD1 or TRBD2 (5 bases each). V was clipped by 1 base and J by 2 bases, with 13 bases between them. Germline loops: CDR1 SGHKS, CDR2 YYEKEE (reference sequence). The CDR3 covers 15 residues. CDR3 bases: TGTGCCAGCAGCTTGTGGGCTGAGGGGCCCTACGAGCAGTACTTC. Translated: CASSLWAEGPYEQYF. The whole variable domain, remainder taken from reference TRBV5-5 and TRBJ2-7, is DAGVTQSPTHLIKTRGQQVTLRCSPISGHKSVSWYQQVLGQGPQFIFQYYEKEERGRGNFPDRFSARQFPNYSSELNVNALLLGDSALYLCASSLWAEGPYEQYFGPGTRLTVT.

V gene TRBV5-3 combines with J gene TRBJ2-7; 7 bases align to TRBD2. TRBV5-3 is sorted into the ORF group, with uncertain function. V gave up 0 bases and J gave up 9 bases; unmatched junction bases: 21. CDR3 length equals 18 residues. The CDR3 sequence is CARSLGDGGRTLPFGQYF. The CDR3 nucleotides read TGTGCCAGAAGCTTGGGAGACGGGGGGAGGACACTCCCCTTCGGGCAGTACTTC.

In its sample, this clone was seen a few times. The CDR3 spells CASFLTSGGTNTGELFF. In nucleotides, the CDR3 is TGCGCCAGCTTCCTGACTAGCGGGGGAACGAACACCGGGGAGCTGTTTTTT. V is TRBV5-1 and J is TRBJ2-2; TRBD2 aligns across 12 bases. The CDR3 is 17 amino acids. Germline V gives CDR1 SGHRS, CDR2 YFSETQ. The V gene end was trimmed by 7 bases and the J gene end by 0 bases; junction bases not matched to a gene: 7.

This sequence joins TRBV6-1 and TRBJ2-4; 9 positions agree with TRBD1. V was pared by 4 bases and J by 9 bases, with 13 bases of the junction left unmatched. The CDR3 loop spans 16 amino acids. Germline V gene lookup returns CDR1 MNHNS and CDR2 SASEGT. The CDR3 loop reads CASSVGQGSNEGIQYF. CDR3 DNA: TGTGCCAGCAGTGTAGGACAGGGGTCGAACGAGGGCATTCAGTACTTC.

CDR3 loop: CASSNRDRGPEQYF. Written as DNA, the CDR3 is TGTGCCAGCAGTAACCGGGACAGGGGCCCCGAGCAGTACTTC. J is TRBJ2-7 and V is TRBV6-6, with 10 positions matching TRBD1. The length of the CDR3 is 14 residues. V dropped 5 bases and J dropped 6; count of bases not matched to a gene: 7. Germline values: CDR1 MNHNY, CDR2 SVGAGI (reference sequence).

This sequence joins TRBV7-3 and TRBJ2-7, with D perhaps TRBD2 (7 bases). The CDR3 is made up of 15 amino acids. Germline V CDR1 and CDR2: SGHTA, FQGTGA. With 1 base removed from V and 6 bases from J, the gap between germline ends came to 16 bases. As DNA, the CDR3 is TGTGCCAGCAGCTTAAGGGGGGGCGCAGGAGTCGAGCAGTACTTC. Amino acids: CASSLRGGAGVEQYF.

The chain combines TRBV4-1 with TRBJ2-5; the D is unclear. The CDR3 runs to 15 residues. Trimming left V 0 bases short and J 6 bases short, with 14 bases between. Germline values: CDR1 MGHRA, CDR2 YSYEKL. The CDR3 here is CASSQDYWLPKTQYF. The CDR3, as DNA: TGCGCCAGCAGCCAAGATTATTGGCTTCCGAAGACCCAGTACTTC.

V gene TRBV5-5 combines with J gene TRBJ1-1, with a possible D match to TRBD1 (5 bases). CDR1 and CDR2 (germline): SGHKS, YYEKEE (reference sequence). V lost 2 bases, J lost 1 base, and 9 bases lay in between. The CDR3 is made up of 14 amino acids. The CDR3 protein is CASSLGRGNTEAFF. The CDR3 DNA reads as TGTGCCAGCAGCTTAGGGAGGGGGAACACTGAAGCTTTCTTT. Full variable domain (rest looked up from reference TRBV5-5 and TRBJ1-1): DAGVTQSPTHLIKTRGQQVTLRCSPISGHKSVSWYQQVLGQGPQFIFQYYEKEERGRGNFPDRFSARQFPNYSSELNVNALLLGDSALYLCASSLGRGNTEAFFGQGTRLTVV.

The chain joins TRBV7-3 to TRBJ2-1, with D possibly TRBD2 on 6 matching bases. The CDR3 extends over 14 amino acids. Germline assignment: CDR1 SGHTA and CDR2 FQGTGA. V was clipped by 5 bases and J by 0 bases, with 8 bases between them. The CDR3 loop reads CASSRDFSYNEQFF. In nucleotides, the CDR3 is TGTGCCAGCAGCCGGGACTTCTCCTACAATGAGCAGTTCTTC.

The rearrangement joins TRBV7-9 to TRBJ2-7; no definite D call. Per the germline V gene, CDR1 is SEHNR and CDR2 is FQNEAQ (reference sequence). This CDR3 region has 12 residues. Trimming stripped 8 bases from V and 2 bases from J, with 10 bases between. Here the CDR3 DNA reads TGTGCCAGCGTGGCAGGTACCTACGAGCAGTACTTC. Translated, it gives CASVAGTYEQYF.

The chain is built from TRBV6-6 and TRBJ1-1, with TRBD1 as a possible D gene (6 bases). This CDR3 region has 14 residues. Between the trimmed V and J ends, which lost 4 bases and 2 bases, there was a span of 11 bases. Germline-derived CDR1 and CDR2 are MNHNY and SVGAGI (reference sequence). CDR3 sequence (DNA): TGTGCCAGCAGTTCTGACAGGTTTAACACTGAAGCTTTCTTT. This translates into CASSSDRFNTEAFF.